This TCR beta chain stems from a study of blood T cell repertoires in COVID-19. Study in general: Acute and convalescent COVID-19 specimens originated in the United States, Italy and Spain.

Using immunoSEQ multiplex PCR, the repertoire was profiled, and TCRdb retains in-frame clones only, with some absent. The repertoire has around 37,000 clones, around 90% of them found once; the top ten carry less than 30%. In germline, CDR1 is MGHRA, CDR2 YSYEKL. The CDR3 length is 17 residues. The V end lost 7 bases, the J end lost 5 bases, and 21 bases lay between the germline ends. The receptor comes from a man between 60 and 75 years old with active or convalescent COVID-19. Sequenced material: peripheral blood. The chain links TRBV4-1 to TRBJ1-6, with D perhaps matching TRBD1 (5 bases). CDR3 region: CASKGLYTRRDNSPLHF. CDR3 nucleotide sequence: TGCGCCAGCAAGGGGCTGTATACCCGTCGGGATAATTCACCCCTCCACTTT.